The 20 T cell receptor beta chains below come from one sample, sequenced in a study of OX40 agonist ivuxolimab in advanced cancers. TCRdb keeps only in-frame clones here, not all; method: immunoSEQ multiplex PCR. The table has about 48,000 clones, approximately 81% seen once. The material sequenced was CD4+ or CD8+ T cells sorted from blood, taken in a trial of the OX40 agonist ivuxolimab. Source of these receptors: an adult with an advanced solid tumor such as melanoma, head and neck, liver or kidney cancer.

The gene calls are TRBV14 and TRBJ1-1, with a possible D match to TRBD1 (6 bases). V dropped 7 bases and J dropped 1 base, with 10 bases sitting between them. The germline V gene has CDR1 SGHDN and CDR2 FVKESK. The CDR3 has 13 amino acids. The CDR3 bases are TGTGCCAGCACCCTACAGGGGAACACTGAAGCTTTCTTT. Protein product: CASTLQGNTEAFF.

This clone appeared a few times. The chain links TRBV28 to TRBJ1-1; D remains ambiguous. This CDR3 contains 14 residues. Deletions cut 6 bases from V and 0 bases from J, with 11 bases between. CDR1 is MDHEN and CDR2 is SYDVKM in the germline V gene. The CDR3 spells CASSRATLNTEAFF. In nucleotides, the CDR3 is TGTGCCAGCAGCCGTGCCACACTGAACACTGAAGCTTTCTTT.

J is TRBJ1-2 and V is TRBV11-2; D might be TRBD1 (5 bases). The CDR3 is made up of 13 amino acids. V was cut by 3 bases and J by 8 bases, with 13 bases left in between. Germline V gene data show CDR1 as SGHAT and CDR2 as FQNNGV. Written as DNA, the CDR3 is TGTGCCAGCAGCTTTGAGGGGATTGGGGGCTACACCTTC. Translated: CASSFEGIGGYTF.

The chain is built from TRBV11-3 and TRBJ2-5, with 8 bases identical to TRBD2. The CDR3 is 14 residues long. Looked up from germline, CDR1 is SGHNT and CDR2 is YENEEA. Germline trimming cut 4 bases from V and 5 bases from J; bases unmatched to any gene: 6. This CDR3 is CASSSPGGEETQYF. The CDR3 bases are TGTGCCAGCAGCTCCCCCGGGGGGGAGGAGACCCAGTACTTC.

For this clone: The same CDR3 arises from other DNA sequences in this sample as well. The rearrangement joins TRBV11-2 to TRBJ2-6; D not certain. Trimming removed 8 bases from V and 0 bases from J, with 5 bases in between. CDR3 length: 13 amino acids. Germline CDR1 and CDR2: SGHAT and FQNNGV. The CDR3 spells CASSNSGANVLTF. CDR3 in DNA: TGTGCCAGCTCGAACTCTGGGGCCAACGTCCTGACTTTC.

The chain is built from TRBV4-1 and TRBJ1-2; D call uncertain. V was shortened by 0 bases and J by 5 bases, with 7 bases between the two germline ends. There are 13 residues in the CDR3. Germline loops: CDR1 MGHRA, CDR2 YSYEKL. CDR3 DNA: TGCGCCAGCAGCCAAGAGGGGAGATATGGCTACACCTTC. Translation gives CASSQEGRYGYTF.

Comments on this clone: Other DNA sequences from this sample encode an identical CDR3 as well. CDR3 sequence: CASSASGSSYNEQFF. The CDR3 DNA reads as TGTGCCAGCAGCGCTAGCGGATCTTCCTACAATGAGCAGTTCTTC. J is TRBJ2-1 and V is TRBV9; 7 nucleotides line up with TRBD2. J lost 1 base, V lost 3 bases, and 4 bases had no gene match. CDR1 and CDR2 (germline): SGDLS, YYNGEE. CDR3 length equals 15 residues.

This clone was found once. The genes are TRBV5-5 and TRBJ1-4, with unresolved D. V shed 2 bases and J shed 1 base, with 12 bases lying between them. Germline-derived CDR1 and CDR2 are SGHKS and YYEKEE (reference sequence). The CDR3 contains 16 residues. The chain's CDR3 is CASSFNRHGTNEKLFF. CDR3 in DNA: TGTGCCAGCAGCTTTAACCGTCATGGAACTAATGAAAAACTGTTTTTT.

The V call is TRBV6-1, the J call TRBJ2-1, with 14 bases that match TRBD2. CDR1 is MNHNS and CDR2 is SASEGT in the germline V gene. The length of the CDR3 is 16 residues. The V and J ends lost 2 bases and 10 bases, in that order; junction bases with no gene match: 7. CDR3 nucleotides: TGTGCCAGCAGTGAATTAGGGACTAGCGGGAGACGAGAGCAGTTCTTC. This encodes CASSELGTSGRREQFF.

This rearrangement joins TRBV6-5 to TRBJ2-1; D is possibly TRBD1 (6 bases). Germline V gene data show CDR1 as MNHEY and CDR2 as SVGAGI. V gave up 1 base and J gave up 6 bases, with 13 bases separating them. CDR3 size: 15 residues. The CDR3 sequence is CASSYYPGRGNEQFF. The CDR3 nucleotides are TGTGCCAGCAGTTACTATCCCGGCAGGGGCAATGAGCAGTTCTTC.

The rearrangement uses TRBV2 and TRBJ1-4; D uncertain. Deletions cut 6 bases from V and 0 bases from J, with 8 bases between. This CDR3 region has 14 residues. Germline V gives CDR1 SNHLY, CDR2 FYNNEI. CDR3 protein: CASRDRATNEKLFF. The CDR3, as DNA: TGTGCCAGCAGAGATAGGGCAACTAATGAAAAACTGTTTTTT.

This clone was detected only a few times. The chain links TRBV27 to TRBJ2-7; D not certain. Germline values: CDR1 MNHEY, CDR2 SMNVEV (reference sequence). The CDR3 spans 15 residues. V gave up 5 bases and J gave up 2 bases, with 16 bases separating them. The CDR3 nucleotides are TGTGCCAGCAGTCCCCGCGTGCGCCTAGCCTACGAGCAGTACTTC. It yields the protein CASSPRVRLAYEQYF.

The rearrangement links TRBV28 to TRBJ2-3; possible D gene TRBD2, 6 bases. The V and J ends lost 6 bases and 0 bases respectively, with 7 bases between them. The length of the CDR3 is 13 residues. The germline CDR1 and CDR2 sequences are MDHEN and SYDVKM. The CDR3 loop reads CASRGTSTDTQYF. In nucleotides, the CDR3 is TGTGCCAGCAGAGGGACTAGCACAGATACGCAGTATTTT.

The chain carries TRBV5-8 and TRBJ1-2, with 10 nucleotides matching TRBD1. Trimming cost V 1 base and J 3 bases; bases outside gene matches: 6. The CDR3 length is 16 residues. Germline V gene lookup returns CDR1 SGHTS and CDR2 YDEGEE. The CDR3 here is CASSLTGTGDDYGYTF. CDR3 coding DNA: TGTGCCAGCAGCTTGACCGGGACAGGGGACGACTATGGCTACACCTTC.

The J gene is TRBJ2-3, the V gene TRBV5-1, with 9 bases matching TRBD1. Looked up from germline, CDR1 is SGHRS and CDR2 is YFSETQ. This CDR3 region has 16 residues. V dropped 4 bases and J dropped 8; count of bases not matched to a gene: 14. The CDR3 is CASSPVGQGPQGTQYF. In DNA, the CDR3 is TGCGCCAGCAGCCCGGTGGGACAGGGACCCCAAGGTACGCAGTATTTT.

CDR3 nucleotides: TGTGCCAGCAGCGACCGGCCGGGTACGAACACCGGGGAGCTGTTTTTT. As protein: CASSDRPGTNTGELFF. This chain joins TRBV5-8 and TRBJ2-2; D is undetermined. The germline V and J ends were trimmed by 4 bases and 0 bases, with 13 bases remaining between them. The CDR3 runs 16 residues. CDR1 and CDR2 (germline): SGHTS, YDEGEE.

CDR3 sequence: CAWGTSGSTYEQYF. CDR3 nucleotides: TGTGCCTGGGGGACTAGCGGGAGCACCTACGAGCAGTACTTC. This rearrangement joins TRBV30 to TRBJ2-7, with TRBD2 matching over 14 bases. With V trimmed by 5 bases and J by 2 bases, 2 bases remained unmatched. The CDR3 is made up of 14 amino acids. Germline CDR1 is GTSNPN and CDR2 is SVGIG (reference sequence).

The chain uses TRBV18 and TRBJ2-7; 10 bases align to TRBD1. The junction had 5 bases not matched to a gene; V was cut back by 5 bases and J by 1 base. Germline assignment: CDR1 KGHSH and CDR2 LQKENI. The CDR3 covers 15 residues. The DNA of the CDR3 is TGTGCCAGCTCAACCGGGACAGGGGAGTCCTACGAGCAGTACTTC. Protein sequence: CASSTGTGESYEQYF.

The CDR3 loop is CASSPRTGDNEQFF. The CDR3 DNA reads TGTGCCAGCTCACCACGGACAGGCGACAATGAGCAGTTCTTC. This sequence joins TRBV18 and TRBJ2-1; 7 bases match TRBD1. CDR3 length: 14 residues. Per germline, CDR1 KGHSH and CDR2 LQKENI. The V segment lost 1 base and the J segment 5 bases; nucleotides outside the gene matches: 2. The variable domain in full, completed from reference TRBV18 and TRBJ2-1, reads NAGVMQNPRHLVRRRGQEARLRCSPMKGHSHVYWYRQLPEEGLKFMVYLQKENIIDESGMPKERFSAEFPKEGPSILRIQQVVRGDSAAYFCASSPRTGDNEQFFGPGTRLTVL.

CDR3 DNA sequence: TGTGCCAGCAGTTTAACGGGACAGGTGAACACCGGGGAGCTGTTTTTT. It encodes CASSLTGQVNTGELFF. The V gene is TRBV28, the J gene TRBJ2-2, with TRBD1 matching 8 bases. Per germline, CDR1 MDHEN and CDR2 SYDVKM. V shed 2 bases and J 1 base; nucleotides not matched to a gene: 3. This CDR3 spans 16 amino acids.